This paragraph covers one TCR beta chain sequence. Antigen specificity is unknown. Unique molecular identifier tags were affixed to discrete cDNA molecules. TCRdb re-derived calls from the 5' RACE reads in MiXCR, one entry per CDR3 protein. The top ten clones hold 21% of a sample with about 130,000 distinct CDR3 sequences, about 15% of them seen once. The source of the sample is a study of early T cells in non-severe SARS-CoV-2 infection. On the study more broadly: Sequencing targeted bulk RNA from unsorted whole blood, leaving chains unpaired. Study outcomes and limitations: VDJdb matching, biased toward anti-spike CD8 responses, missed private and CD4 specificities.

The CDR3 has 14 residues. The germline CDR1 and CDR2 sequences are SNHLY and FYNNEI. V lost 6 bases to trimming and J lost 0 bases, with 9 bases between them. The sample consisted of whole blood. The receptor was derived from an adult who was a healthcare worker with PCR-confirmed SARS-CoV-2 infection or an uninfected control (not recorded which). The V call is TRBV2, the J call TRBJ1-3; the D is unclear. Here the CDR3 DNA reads TGTGCCAGCAGGCTTTCTGTCTCTGGAAACACCATATATTTT. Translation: CASRLSVSGNTIYF.